The entry below gives a single TCR beta chain sequence along with its context. Template material for amplifying TCR beta CDR3 regions consisted of RNA transcripts. HTBI primers were the set used in a first-round RT-PCR of the TCR CDR3. TCRdb re-analysed the multiplex PCR reads in MiXCR, keeping a single row per CDR3 protein. The sample consists of 500,000 to 550,000 distinct CDR3 sequences, roughly 21% of them appearing once. This sample is part of a study of T cells in Graves' hyperthyroidism and ophthalmopathy. The CDR3 is made up of 17 amino acids. Trimming removed 4 bases from V and 5 bases from J, with 22 bases in between. The germline CDR1 and CDR2 sequences are SGHAT and FQNNGV.

This TCR was recovered from a man aged 40-50 years with Graves' ophthalmopathy. This chain uses TRBV11-2 with TRBJ2-3; D is tentatively TRBD1 or TRBD2 (6 bases each). Sequencing was done on a sample of blood. CDR3 sequence (DNA): TGTGCCAGCAGCTCACTAGTAACCGGGGGCTTCGTAGATACGCAGTATTTT. It yields the protein CASSSLVTGGFVDTQYF.